What follows are 15 T cell receptor beta chains derived from one specimen sequenced in a study of cytomegalovirus exposure and HLA in healthy donors. The PCR made use of 60 Vbeta and 13 Jbeta primers. Here immunoSEQ multiplex PCR was the method, and the copy in TCRdb shows in-frame clones only, minus some. This table has 100,000 to 150,000 clones, about 9.4% appearing once. Sequenced material: PBMCs. All receptors come from a woman in her forties in good health and CMV-seropositive.

This clone has more than one count but fewer than ten. V is TRBV10-3 and J is TRBJ1-5; a possible D gene is TRBD1 (5 bases). Germline V gives CDR1 ENHRY, CDR2 SYGVKD. The CDR3 totals 13 residues. V lost 11 bases to trimming and J lost 3 bases, with 14 bases between them. The CDR3 here is CAAGQYNNQPQHF. The CDR3, as DNA: TGTGCCGCCGGACAATATAACAATCAGCCCCAGCATTTT.

The rearrangement joins TRBV7-8 to TRBJ1-6; D perhaps matches TRBD1 (6 bases). The CDR3 covers 14 residues. Germline loops: CDR1 SGHVS, CDR2 FQNEAQ. Trimming stripped 6 bases from V and 10 bases from J, with 16 bases between. The CDR3 DNA reads TGTGCCAGCAGTAGCGATACAGGGCTCTCACCCCTCCACTTT. It is translated as CASSSDTGLSPLHF.

There are a few counts of this clone. The CDR3 is CASRTRTNTDTQYF. In DNA, the CDR3 is TGTGCCAGCAGAACCCGGACTAACACAGATACGCAGTATTTT. The chain couples TRBV28 to TRBJ2-3; D is possibly TRBD2 (6 bases). The germline V gene encodes CDR1 MDHEN and CDR2 SYDVKM. The CDR3 consists of 14 residues. Trimming stripped 6 bases from V and 2 bases from J, with 12 bases between.

V usage is TRBV7-6 and J usage is TRBJ2-7; D is possibly TRBD1 (7 bases). In germline, CDR1 is SGHVS, CDR2 FNYEAQ. V lost 2 bases to trimming and J lost 7 bases, with 18 bases between them. The CDR3 contains 15 residues. DNA for the CDR3: TGTGCCAGCAGCTTACGGGGGACAGCCACAACTGAGCAGTACTTC. It specifies CASSLRGTATTEQYF.

This clone has just a few counts. V and J are TRBV4-1 and TRBJ2-1; possibly TRBD2 for D (6 bases). The CDR3 loop spans 14 amino acids. Germline V lookup: CDR1 MGHRA, CDR2 YSYEKL. The V end was cut by 4 bases, the J end by 7 bases, with 14 bases between. The CDR3 DNA is TGCGCCAGCAGCCGCCAAGGGAGGATAAATGAGCAGTTCTTC. Protein sequence: CASSRQGRINEQFF.

This clone was observed a handful of times. This chain links TRBV5-8 with TRBJ1-5, with D possibly TRBD1 on 6 matching bases. The CDR3 loop spans 15 amino acids. Looked up from germline, CDR1 is SGHTS and CDR2 is YDEGEE. Trimming removed 4 bases from V and 6 bases from J, with 17 bases in between. CDR3 in DNA: TGTGCCAGCAGCGGGGACCGGGACACCCCTCAGCCCCAGCATTTT. Residues: CASSGDRDTPQPQHF.

This clone has only a few counts. The chain joins TRBV5-1 to TRBJ1-1; the D gene is possibly TRBD1 (5 bases). The CDR3 has 14 amino acids. Looked up from germline, CDR1 is SGHRS and CDR2 is YFSETQ. V lost 3 bases and J 1 base, leaving 10 bases between the germline ends. CDR3 in amino acids: CASSSWGKNTEAFF. The CDR3 bases are TGCGCCAGCAGCTCGTGGGGCAAGAACACTGAAGCTTTCTTT. The full variable domain, completed using reference TRBV5-1 and TRBJ1-1, is KAGVTQTPRYLIKTRGQQVTLSCSPISGHRSVSWYQQTPGQGLQFLFEYFSETQRNKGNFPGRFSGRQFSNSRSEMNVSTLELGDSALYLCASSSWGKNTEAFFGQGTRLTVV.

In this sample, this clone turned up a few times. This sequence joins TRBV10-3 and TRBJ2-3; 10 positions agree with TRBD1. Germline V gene sequence: CDR1 ENHRY, CDR2 SYGVKD. The length of the CDR3 is 13 residues. The V segment lost 9 bases and the J segment 6 bases; nucleotides outside the gene matches: 6. CDR3 sequence: CAIPTGGADTQYF. CDR3 DNA: TGTGCCATTCCGACAGGGGGCGCCGATACGCAGTATTTT.

This clone was found a few times. The V gene is TRBV19, the J gene TRBJ2-7; no definite D call. This CDR3 is built from 14 residues. Germline assignment: CDR1 LNHDA and CDR2 SQIVND (reference sequence). Trimming took off 3 bases at V and 3 bases at J, with 12 bases between the two ends. CDR3 nucleotide sequence: TGTGCCAGTAGTATTGGCAGCGAAGACTACGAGCAGTACTTC. Translated, it gives CASSIGSEDYEQYF.

This clone turned up a few times. The CDR3 region has the DNA TGCGCCAGCAGCTCGCAGGCAGGGCCAGAGACCCAGTACTTC. Its protein is CASSSQAGPETQYF. V and J are TRBV5-1 and TRBJ2-5, with D perhaps matching TRBD1 (5 bases). In germline, CDR1 is SGHRS, CDR2 YFSETQ. V was shortened by 3 bases and J by 4 bases, with 13 bases between the two germline ends. The CDR3 spans 14 residues.

This chain connects TRBV10-3 to TRBJ2-4; maybe TRBD1 (6 bases). CDR1 ENHRY and CDR2 SYGVKD come from the germline V gene. V lost 2 bases and J lost 10, with 21 bases in between. The CDR3 has 16 amino acids. In DNA, the CDR3 is TGTGCCATCAGTGAGCCCACAGGCGGGCAGGGGCCAATTCAGTACTTC. Its translation: CAISEPTGGQGPIQYF.

The sample holds a few counts of this clone. In nucleotides, the CDR3 is TGCGCCAGCAGAAGGAGAGCTAGCACAGATACGCAGTATTTT. Encoded protein: CASRRRASTDTQYF. The chain links TRBV5-1 to TRBJ2-3; D call uncertain. CDR1 is SGHRS and CDR2 is YFSETQ in the germline V gene. V dropped 5 bases and J dropped 0 bases, with 10 bases sitting between them. The CDR3 sequence is 14 residues long.

V usage is TRBV2 and J usage is TRBJ1-1; 7 bases match TRBD1. V trimming: 6 bases; J trimming: 8 bases; junction bases outside the gene matches: 6. The CDR3 is 12 amino acids. Germline V lookup: CDR1 SNHLY, CDR2 FYNNEI. CDR3 sequence (DNA): TGTGCCAGCAGAACGACAGGGAGAGAAGCTTTCTTT. This gives the protein CASRTTGREAFF.

This clone was seen only a few times. The V gene is TRBV2, the J gene TRBJ2-7; the D gene is possibly TRBD1 (6 bases). Germline values: CDR1 SNHLY, CDR2 FYNNEI. The CDR3 covers 13 residues. The ends were cut back, 9 bases at V and 3 bases at J, with 15 bases in the middle. CDR3 in amino acids: CASYRDKFYEQYF. The CDR3 DNA reads as TGTGCCAGTTACCGGGACAAATTCTACGAGCAGTACTTC.

This clone was counted between two and nine times. This chain uses TRBV4-2 with TRBJ2-1; 7 nucleotides match TRBD2. V lost 0 bases, J lost 3 bases, and 5 bases stayed unmatched. The CDR3 totals 16 residues. Germline loops: CDR1 LGHNA, CDR2 YNFKEQ. The DNA of the CDR3 is TGTGCCAGCAGCCAAGAAGCTAGCGGAGGCTACAATGAGCAGTTCTTC. Amino acids: CASSQEASGGYNEQFF.